Listed below are T cell receptor beta chains from one sample, sequenced in a study of T cell changes during pregnancy in multiple sclerosis. Profiling relied on immunoSEQ multiplex PCR, and the TCRdb table lists in-frame clones only, not all of them. The repertoire has under 80,000 clones, approximately 88% of them found once; the top ten carry approximately 1.7%. The specimen was peripheral blood, collected in the first trimester of pregnancy. These receptors all stem from a female donor with multiple sclerosis, enrolled in a pregnancy study. Both conserved end residues are part of each CDR3. D genes are given only for firm matches. For some rows the clone size is stated as once, few or many, or as a class when expanded; others skip it.

v_call	clone_size	j_call	d_call	cdr3_aa	cdr3_nt
TRBV10-3	-	TRBJ2-7	-	CAISEPGLILYEQYF	TGTGCCATCAGTGAGCCGGGACTTATCTTATACGAGCAGTACTTC
TRBV7-2	-	TRBJ1-3	-	CASSLDRSSGNTIYF	TGTGCCAGCAGCTTAGACAGGAGCTCTGGAAACACCATATATTTT
TRBV6-5	-	TRBJ2-7	-	CASSSRHEQYF	TGTGCCAGCAGTTCTAGACACGAGCAGTACTTC
TRBV28	-	TRBJ1-1	-	CASTRGRAEAFF	TGTGCCAGCACCAGAGGCAGGGCTGAAGCTTTCTTT
TRBV18	-	TRBJ1-2	-	CASSPSREGYGYTF	TGTGCCAGCTCACCATCCAGGGAGGGCTATGGCTACACCTTC
TRBV15	-	TRBJ2-7	-	CATSRPRVPYEQYF	TGTGCCACCAGCAGACCGAGGGTCCCCTACGAGCAGTACTTC
TRBV5-1	-	TRBJ2-7	-	CASRESSSYEQYF	TGCGCCAGCAGAGAATCGAGCTCCTACGAGCAGTACTTC
TRBV7-2	once	TRBJ2-7	-	CASSSVPGAYEQYF	TGTGCCAGCAGCTCAGTCCCGGGAGCCTACGAGCAGTACTTC
TRBV28	-	TRBJ2-1	TRBD2	CASSPGTSGGNYNEQFF	TGTGCCAGCAGTCCTGGGACTAGCGGGGGGAACTACAATGAGCAGTTCTTC
TRBV10-2	-	TRBJ2-2	-	CASSAPGEWTGELFF	TGCGCCAGCAGCGCCCCAGGGGAGTGGACCGGGGAGCTGTTTTTT
TRBV4-3	few	TRBJ1-2	TRBD1	CASSQGKTGKDYGYTF	TGCGCCAGCAGCCAGGGTAAGACAGGGAAGGACTATGGCTACACCTTC
TRBV5-1	-	TRBJ2-1	-	CASSPGGPGENEQFF	TGCGCCAGCAGCCCCGGCGGGCCAGGGGAAAATGAGCAGTTCTTC
TRBV18	-	TRBJ1-2	TRBD1	CASSPKAGGLDGYTF	TGTGCCAGCTCACCAAAAGCAGGGGGCTTGGATGGCTACACCTTC
TRBV6-5	-	TRBJ1-2	-	CASSYSYGQGFGYTF	TGTGCCAGCAGTTACTCATATGGGCAGGGCTTTGGCTACACCTTC
TRBV15	-	TRBJ2-1	TRBD2	CATSRDREAGDAYNEQFF	TGTGCCACCAGCAGAGATAGGGAAGCGGGGGACGCCTACAATGAGCAGTTCTTC
TRBV9	-	TRBJ2-3	-	CASSPGGGGLSTDTQYF	TGTGCCAGCAGCCCCGGAGGGGGGGGGCTAAGCACAGATACGCAGTATTTT
TRBV9	-	TRBJ2-7	-	CASSVGGRSSYEQYF	TGTGCCAGCAGCGTAGGGGGCAGGAGCTCCTACGAGCAGTACTTC
TRBV5-1	-	TRBJ2-7	TRBD2	CASSLYLSGRDHEQYF	TGCGCCAGCAGCTTGTACCTAAGCGGGAGGGACCACGAGCAGTACTTC
TRBV9	few	TRBJ2-2	-	CASSAYGNTGELFF	TGTGCCAGCAGCGCTTACGGGAACACCGGGGAGCTGTTTTTT
TRBV7-9	few	TRBJ2-1	-	CASSLLGGGTHNEQFF	TGTGCCAGCAGCTTATTGGGCGGCGGGACCCACAATGAGCAGTTCTTC
TRBV19	-	TRBJ2-1	-	CASKAATYNEQFF	TGTGCCAGTAAGGCGGCGACCTACAATGAGCAGTTCTTC
TRBV20-1	-	TRBJ2-7	TRBD2	CSSGTNYEQYF	TGCAGTTCTGGGACTAATTACGAGCAGTACTTC
TRBV25-1	-	TRBJ1-1	-	CASSNSLNTEAFF	TGTGCCAGCAGCAACAGCTTGAACACTGAAGCTTTCTTT
TRBV30	few	TRBJ2-2	TRBD2	CAWRRAGEYTGELFF	TGTGCCTGGAGGCGAGCGGGAGAATACACCGGGGAGCTGTTTTTT
TRBV28	-	TRBJ1-2	-	CASSFLNYGYTF	TGTGCCAGCAGTTTCCTGAACTATGGCTACACCTTC
TRBV14	-	TRBJ2-7	-	CASSLASEQYF	TGTGCCAGCAGCCTTGCCAGCGAGCAGTACTTC
TRBV7-9	-	TRBJ1-4	-	CASSLEGQLNEKLFF	TGTGCCAGCAGCTTAGAAGGACAGCTAAATGAAAAACTGTTTTTT
TRBV7-8	-	TRBJ2-6	TRBD1	CASSLDGQGVASGANVLTF	TGTGCCAGCAGCTTAGATGGGCAGGGGGTGGCCTCTGGGGCCAACGTCCTGACTTTC
TRBV6-6	-	TRBJ1-1	TRBD1	CASSPRQGGRAFF	TGTGCCAGCAGTCCCCGACAGGGGGGCAGAGCTTTCTTT
TRBV6-5	-	TRBJ1-2	-	CASRLDSNYGYTF	TGTGCCAGCAGATTGGACAGTAACTATGGCTACACCTTC
TRBV7-8	-	TRBJ2-7	-	CASSLKAGNSPGEQYF	TGTGCCAGCAGCTTAAAGGCGGGAAACTCCCCTGGCGAGCAGTACTTC
TRBV29-1	-	TRBJ1-2	-	CSVAVSEANYGYTF	TGCAGCGTTGCGGTGTCGGAGGCTAACTATGGCTACACCTTC
TRBV2	few	TRBJ2-5	TRBD1	CASSDRGRQQETQYF	TGTGCCAGCAGCGACAGGGGGCGTCAACAAGAGACCCAGTACTTC
TRBV6-5	-	TRBJ2-7	-	CASSPGQLNYEQYF	TGTGCCAGCAGCCCGGGACAACTTAACTACGAGCAGTACTTC
TRBV4-1	-	TRBJ2-1	TRBD2	CASSQPLAGTRSLFYNEQFF	TGCGCCAGCAGCCAACCCCTAGCCGGGACTAGATCACTCTTTTACAATGAGCAGTTCTTC
TRBV27	-	TRBJ2-1	TRBD2	CASSLLAGGGSYNEQFF	TGTGCCAGCAGTCTCTTAGCGGGAGGCGGGTCCTACAATGAGCAGTTCTTC
TRBV19	-	TRBJ2-2	-	CASTNSPSGELFF	TGTGCCAGTACTAATAGCCCCTCCGGGGAGCTGTTTTTT
TRBV28	-	TRBJ1-2	-	CASSLEGTSDEKLWGYTF	TGTGCCAGCAGTTTAGAAGGGACTTCAGACGAGAAGCTCTGGGGCTACACCTTC
TRBV18	-	TRBJ2-2	TRBD2	CASSSGESNTGELFF	TGTGCCAGCTCTAGCGGGGAAAGTAACACCGGGGAGCTGTTTTTT
TRBV5-1	-	TRBJ2-5	TRBD2	CASRPSGTETQYF	TGCGCCAGCAGGCCTAGCGGGACTGAGACCCAGTACTTC
TRBV9	-	TRBJ2-5	TRBD2	CASNPSGQETQYF	TGTGCCAGCAATCCTAGCGGACAAGAGACCCAGTACTTC
TRBV4-1	-	TRBJ2-1	TRBD2	CASSLAGGSSYNEQFF	TGCGCCAGCAGCCTAGCGGGAGGGAGCTCCTACAATGAGCAGTTCTTC
TRBV10-1	-	TRBJ2-5	TRBD1	CASRPGTGGETQYF	TGCGCCAGCAGACCCGGGACAGGGGGAGAGACCCAGTACTTC
TRBV28	-	TRBJ2-7	-	CASSISTGPEQYF	TGTGCCAGCAGTATCTCGACAGGCCCCGAGCAGTACTTC
TRBV5-6	-	TRBJ2-1	TRBD2	CASSLVGREPSLEQFF	TGTGCCAGCAGCTTGGTGGGGCGGGAGCCATCTCTGGAGCAGTTCTTC